The rows below give T cell receptor beta chains drawn from one sample of a study of control samples from healthy donors and cancer patients. The data were produced by immunoSEQ multiplex PCR, yet TCRdb's version contains in-frame clones alone and is incomplete. The sample has tens of thousands of clones; 84% are singletons. Material: blood. These receptor sequences come from a man aged 50 to 60 in good health. CDR3s include the opening cysteine and the closing phenylalanine or tryptophan. D genes are given only for firm matches. Rows may omit the clone size; those that give it use once, few, many or a size class.

NA TRBJ2-7 TRBV27 TRBD2 CASSLSTSGYEQYF TGTGCCAGCAGTTTATCGACTAGCGGCTACGAGCAGTACTTC
NA TRBJ2-1 TRBV11-2 NA CASSLSWEVRNEQFF TGTGCCAGCAGCTTATCGTGGGAGGTGCGCAATGAGCAGTTCTTC
NA TRBJ1-2 TRBV19 TRBD1 CASSMEWTGFNYGYTF TGTGCCAGTAGTATGGAATGGACAGGTTTTAACTATGGCTACACCTTC
once TRBJ1-2 TRBV7-2 TRBD1 CASSQQGVEGYTF TGTGCCAGCAGTCAACAGGGGGTTGAAGGCTACACCTTC
NA TRBJ2-1 TRBV30 TRBD2 CAWSPFTSDEQFF TGTGCCTGGAGTCCCTTCACTAGCGATGAGCAGTTCTTC
few TRBJ1-5 TRBV5-1 NA CASSLDEFSNQPQHF TGCGCCAGCAGCTTGGACGAGTTTAGCAATCAGCCCCAGCATTTT
NA TRBJ2-6 TRBV6-5 NA CASSPGFSGANVLTF TGTGCCAGCAGTCCCGGATTCTCTGGGGCCAACGTCCTGACTTTC
NA TRBJ2-6 TRBV30 NA CAWSGGANVLTF TGTGCCTGGAGTGGAGGGGCCAACGTCCTGACTTTC
NA TRBJ2-7 TRBV15 NA CATSSALIRPYEQYF TGTGCCACCAGCAGTGCATTAATTAGACCCTACGAGCAGTACTTC
NA TRBJ2-3 TRBV9 TRBD2 CASSGSGSADTQYF TGTGCCAGCAGCGGCAGCGGGAGCGCAGATACGCAGTATTTT
few TRBJ1-2 TRBV19 TRBD1 CASTYDRGYGYTF TGTGCCAGTACCTACGACAGGGGATATGGCTACACCTTC
NA TRBJ1-1 TRBV6-5 NA CASSKSWAVNTEAFF TGTGCCAGCAGTAAATCTTGGGCGGTGAACACTGAAGCTTTCTTT
NA TRBJ2-2 TRBV7-3 NA CASSLVYGELFF TGTGCCAGCAGCTTAGTATACGGGGAGCTGTTTTTT
NA TRBJ2-7 TRBV29-1 NA CSVGDVGGLSSYEQYF TGCAGCGTTGGAGACGTGGGGGGACTGAGCTCCTACGAGCAGTACTTC
few TRBJ2-7 TRBV13 NA CASSLTRYEQYF TGTGCCAGCAGCTTAACCCGGTACGAGCAGTACTTC
NA TRBJ2-1 TRBV2 TRBD2 CASSSSTSGRLSYNEQFF TGTGCCAGCAGTAGCTCGACTAGCGGGAGGCTCTCCTACAATGAGCAGTTCTTC
NA TRBJ2-1 TRBV5-1 TRBD2 CASIPVGTSGSSSYNEQFF TGCGCCAGCATCCCCGTCGGGACTAGCGGGAGCAGCTCCTACAATGAGCAGTTCTTC
NA TRBJ2-7 TRBV6-2/TRBV6-3 TRBD2 CASSYEASGRVLSYEQYF TGTGCCAGCAGTTATGAGGCTAGCGGGAGGGTCCTATCCTACGAGCAGTACTTC
NA TRBJ2-1 TRBV28 NA CASTSGPYNEQFF TGTGCCAGCACTTCGGGCCCCTACAATGAGCAGTTCTTC
NA TRBJ1-1 TRBV28 NA CASRGGGINTEAFF TGTGCCAGCAGGGGCGGGGGGATTAACACTGAAGCTTTCTTT
NA TRBJ2-7 TRBV28 NA CASSRPRTGPHEQYF TGTGCCAGCAGCCGGCCTCGGACTGGGCCGCACGAGCAGTACTTC
NA TRBJ2-1 TRBV19 NA CASSYRGETYNEQFF TGTGCCAGTAGCTATCGGGGCGAGACCTACAATGAGCAGTTCTTC
NA TRBJ1-5 TRBV7-9 NA CASSLGANQPQHF TGTGCCAGCAGCTTAGGTGCCAATCAGCCCCAGCATTTT
NA TRBJ2-3 TRBV4-1 NA CASSLTGHQDTQYF TGCGCCAGCAGCCTCACGGGACACCAAGATACGCAGTATTTT
NA TRBJ2-2 TRBV5-6 TRBD1 CASSLQGAETGELFF TGTGCCAGCAGCTTGCAGGGGGCCGAAACCGGGGAGCTGTTTTTT
NA TRBJ1-2 TRBV19 NA CASTSTGEYYGYTF TGTGCCAGTACCTCCACGGGGGAGTACTATGGCTACACCTTC
once TRBJ2-7 TRBV6-1 NA CASSYSQGHEQYF TGTGCCAGCAGTTATTCCCAGGGCCACGAGCAGTACTTC
NA TRBJ1-5 TRBV5-8 NA CASSFEQYNQPQHF TGTGCCAGCAGCTTTGAACAGTACAATCAGCCCCAGCATTTT
NA TRBJ2-7 TRBV7-8 NA CASSSRGGPAYEQYF TGTGCCAGCAGCTCCAGGGGGGGACCGGCCTACGAGCAGTACTTC
NA TRBJ2-7 TRBV4-1 TRBD1 CASSAILGQATYEQYF TGCGCCAGCAGCGCAATCTTAGGACAGGCGACCTACGAGCAGTACTTC
NA TRBJ2-2 TRBV18 TRBD2 CASSPPGALAGAGELFF TGTGCCAGCTCACCACCGGGAGCGCTAGCGGGAGCCGGGGAGCTGTTTTTT
NA TRBJ1-5 TRBV10-2 NA CASTLGGTAQPQHF TGCGCCAGCACCTTGGGAGGAACGGCACAGCCCCAGCATTTT
NA TRBJ1-1 TRBV19 NA CASSARDVTEAFF TGTGCCAGTAGTGCCCGGGACGTCACTGAAGCTTTCTTT
NA TRBJ2-5 TRBV4-2 NA CASSESMARETQYF TGTGCCAGCAGCGAAAGTATGGCCCGGGAGACCCAGTACTTC
NA TRBJ2-2 TRBV30 NA CAWSVRLLNTGELFF TGTGCCTGGAGTGTACGACTTTTGAACACCGGGGAGCTGTTTTTT
once TRBJ2-2 TRBV29-1 TRBD1 CSVLQGVNTGELFF TGCAGCGTTCTCCAGGGGGTAAACACCGGGGAGCTGTTTTTT
NA TRBJ2-3 TRBV4-3 TRBD1 CASSPALGQDINTQYF TGCGCCAGCAGCCCTGCTTTGGGACAGGATATAAATACGCAGTATTTT
NA TRBJ1-1 TRBV28 TRBD1 CASSSDRRAFF TGTGCCAGCAGTTCGGACAGGCGCGCTTTCTTT
NA TRBJ1-6 TRBV28 TRBD1 CASSKPGQGKSPLHF TGTGCCAGCAGTAAACCGGGACAGGGTAAATCACCCCTCCACTTT
NA TRBJ1-5 TRBV13 NA CASSLKGGQPQHF TGTGCCAGCAGCCTGAAGGGGGGCCAGCCCCAGCATTTT
NA TRBJ2-7 TRBV20-1 TRBD2 CSASPTSGLGYEQYF TGCAGTGCTAGTCCCACTAGCGGTCTGGGCTACGAGCAGTACTTC
once TRBJ2-1 TRBV24-1 NA CATSDFVGSYNEQFF TGTGCCACCAGTGATTTTGTGGGGTCCTACAATGAGCAGTTCTTC
NA TRBJ2-1 TRBV7-2 NA CASSSLRGHEQFF TGTGCCAGCAGCTCTCTCCGGGGTCATGAGCAGTTCTTC
NA TRBJ1-3 TRBV2 NA CASSEGRAGNTIYF TGTGCCAGCAGTGAAGGCAGGGCTGGAAACACCATATATTTT
NA TRBJ1-2 TRBV4-1 NA CASSQDPRVNNGYTF TGCGCCAGCAGCCAAGATCCCCGGGTGAATAATGGCTACACCTTC
NA TRBJ2-7 TRBV7-2 TRBD2 CASSEIGLETYEQYF TGTGCCAGCAGCGAAATAGGACTAGAAACTTACGAGCAGTACTTC
NA TRBJ2-5 TRBV28 TRBD1 CASRLQGGPQETQYF TGTGCCAGCAGGTTACAGGGGGGACCTCAAGAGACCCAGTACTTC
NA TRBJ2-6 TRBV11-3 NA CASSLDVEPGANVLTF TGTGCCAGCAGCTTAGATGTAGAGCCTGGGGCCAACGTCCTGACTTTC
NA TRBJ1-6 TRBV4-1 NA CASSLQGLSDSPLHF TGCGCCAGCAGCCTCCAAGGACTGAGTGATTCACCCCTCCACTTT
NA TRBJ2-1 TRBV19 TRBD2 CASNSAGNRYNEQFF TGTGCCAGTAACTCAGCGGGAAACCGCTACAATGAGCAGTTCTTC
NA TRBJ2-7 TRBV24-1 TRBD2 CATSDSKTSGTSYEQYF TGTGCCACCAGTGATTCCAAAACTAGCGGGACCTCCTACGAGCAGTACTTC
NA TRBJ2-7 TRBV20-1 NA CSAQSYEQYF TGCAGTGCCCAAAGCTACGAGCAGTACTTC
NA TRBJ2-3 TRBV27 TRBD2 CASRRSPSGPPGTDTQYF TGTGCCAGCAGGCGATCCCCTAGCGGGCCGCCTGGTACAGATACGCAGTATTTT
medium-sized TRBJ2-1 TRBV20-1 TRBD1 CSASGGQGDYNEQFF TGCAGTGCTAGTGGCGGACAGGGTGACTACAATGAGCAGTTCTTC
few TRBJ1-5 TRBV20-1 NA CSASIGSNQPQHF TGCAGTGCTAGTATAGGGTCCAATCAGCCCCAGCATTTT
NA TRBJ1-1 TRBV10-2 NA CASRDLEGSAEAFF TGCGCCAGCAGGGACCTTGAGGGTTCGGCTGAAGCTTTCTTT
NA TRBJ2-7 TRBV6-5 TRBD2 CASSPPSGPYEQYF TGTGCCAGCAGCCCCCCTAGCGGCCCCTACGAGCAGTACTTC
NA TRBJ2-2 TRBV4-1 TRBD2 CASSQTTSGGNTGELFF TGCGCCAGCAGCCAAACGACTAGCGGGGGGAACACCGGGGAGCTGTTTTTT
NA TRBJ1-2 TRBV4-2 NA CASSQDSIGRGYTF TGTGCCAGCAGCCAAGATTCAATCGGACGTGGCTACACCTTC